Included here is one T cell receptor beta chain sequence, with context. Its antigen is unknown. This specimen comes from a study of cytomegalovirus exposure and HLA in healthy donors. A multiplex PCR was run with 60 Vbeta primers and 13 Jbeta primers. Clones were sequenced by immunoSEQ multiplex PCR, and TCRdb holds only the in-frame ones, with some missing. In all, the sample yields around 130,000 clones. Overall study findings and caveats: Most observed TCR sequences were rare, whereas some public TCRs were detected in many donors.

The V and J ends lost 7 bases and 2 bases, in that order; junction bases with no gene match: 9. This CDR3 contains 15 residues. Germline V gene data show CDR1 as MNHEY and CDR2 as SVGAGI. The gene calls are TRBV6-5 and TRBJ1-2; 8 bases agree with TRBD1. The TCR was taken from a woman in her sixties in good health and CMV-seronegative. Material: PBMCs. CDR3 coding DNA: TGTGCCAGCACCCCAGGACAGGGTAGAAACTATGGCTACACCTTC. Translated: CASTPGQGRNYGYTF.